The 4 T cell receptor beta chains listed next were all sequenced from one sample in a study of cytomegalovirus exposure and HLA in healthy donors (TCRdb year 2017). Receptor libraries were prepared by the immunoSEQ multiplex PCR assay. For the multiplex PCR, a mixture combining 60 forward primers for TCR Vbeta segments and 13 reverse primers for TCR Jbeta segments was used. As stored in TCRdb, this immuneACCESS dataset retains in-frame rearrangements with V and J assigned. A fraction of the clones does not appear; measured against another copy, unresolved V genes explain less than half of the discrepancy, and the remainder lacks a known reason. The sample table shows some 130,000 clones, and roughly three quarters are seen once. In total, the top ten clones hold about 2% of the sample. The sample comprised PBMCs. The source of these receptors is a man aged 30 to 45 in good health and CMV-seronegative.

J is TRBJ2-7 and V is TRBV4-1; a weak D match, TRBD1 (6 bases). CDR1 is MGHRA and CDR2 is YSYEKL in the germline V gene. Trimming left V 4 bases short and J 3 bases short, with 10 bases between. The length of the CDR3 is 13 residues. This chain's CDR3 is CASSRGQIYEQYF. DNA for the CDR3: TGCGCCAGCAGCCGCGGACAGATCTACGAGCAGTACTTC.

The rearrangement joins TRBV2 to TRBJ1-2; no clear D gene. Trimming took 4 bases from V and 8 from J, leaving 14 bases between them. Germline values: CDR1 SNHLY, CDR2 FYNNEI. The CDR3 length is 13 residues. Here the CDR3 DNA reads TGTGCCAGCAGTGGTGGGAGTTTTTTCGGCTACACCTTC. Translating it yields CASSGGSFFGYTF.

The genes are TRBV5-1 and TRBJ2-7; possibly TRBD2 for D (5 bases). V gave up 0 bases and J gave up 0 bases, with 7 bases separating them. The germline V gene encodes CDR1 SGHRS and CDR2 YFSETQ. This CDR3 has 14 amino acids. The CDR3 bases are TGCGCCAGCAGCTTGGGGGAGCTCTCCTACGAGCAGTACTTC. This gives the protein CASSLGELSYEQYF.

The chain employs TRBV5-1 and TRBJ2-7, with D perhaps TRBD1 (7 bases). V was trimmed by 7 bases and J by 1 base, leaving 15 bases between them. Germline lookup yields CDR1 SGHRS and CDR2 YFSETQ. The CDR3 is 14 residues long. The CDR3 nucleotides read TGCGCCAGCGGACAGGATAGCGGTTCCTACGAGCAGTACTTC. It translates to CASGQDSGSYEQYF.